One and the same sample provided the 27 T cell receptor beta chains below, sequenced in a study of shared clonotypes between healthy human individuals. The method was immunoSEQ multiplex PCR; TCRdb's version includes in-frame clones alone and lacks a portion of them. The sample records roughly 2.1 million clones, more than 85% being singletons. CD45RO-negative CD8 cells positively selected for CCR7 made up the naive population, which excluded terminally differentiated effector memory CD45RA+ cells. Sequencing was carried out using naive CD8+ T cells from PBMCs. Source of these receptors: a man aged 18-30 years in good health. Some clones in this sample may be carry-over from other donors' samples.

The chain carries TRBV5-1 and TRBJ2-1, with 7 bases that match TRBD1. The V and J ends lost 4 bases and 4 bases, in that order; junction bases with no gene match: 8. The germline V gene has CDR1 SGHRS and CDR2 YFSETQ. There are 15 residues in the CDR3. The CDR3 reads CASSPGTERYNEQFF. CDR3 sequence (DNA): TGCGCCAGCAGCCCGGGGACAGAACGATACAATGAGCAGTTCTTC.

The rearrangement links TRBV5-4 to TRBJ2-1; 10 nucleotides agree with TRBD2. V shed 5 bases and J 8 bases; nucleotides not matched to a gene: 10. CDR3 length: 15 amino acids. From germline, CDR1 is SGHNT and CDR2 YYREEE (reference sequence). The CDR3: CASRLGTSARDEQFF. The CDR3 nucleotides read TGTGCCAGCAGACTCGGGACTAGCGCACGGGATGAGCAGTTCTTC.

The chain recombines TRBV27 with TRBJ1-2; D perhaps matches TRBD1 (6 bases). Trimming cost V 10 bases and J 7 bases, with 13 bases left between them. The CDR3 totals 11 residues. In germline, CDR1 is MNHEY, CDR2 SMNVEV (reference sequence). CDR3 sequence reads: CATRGGFGYTF. The CDR3 nucleotides read TGTGCCACAAGGGGGGGGTTTGGCTACACCTTC.

This clone came up once. This chain uses TRBV9 with TRBJ2-7; 10 positions agree with TRBD2. The germline CDR1 and CDR2 sequences are SGDLS and YYNGEE. The CDR3 extends over 17 amino acids. V was pared by 0 bases and J by 6 bases, with 12 bases of the junction left unmatched. The CDR3: CASSVASRASGSGEQYF. The DNA for the CDR3 is TGTGCCAGCAGCGTAGCTTCCCGGGCTAGCGGGAGCGGCGAGCAGTACTTC. Filled out from reference TRBV9 and TRBJ2-7, the complete variable domain reads DSGVTQTPKHLITATGQRVTLRCSPRSGDLSVYWYQQSLDQGLQFLIQYYNGEERAKGNILERFSAQQFPDLHSELNLSSLELGDSALYFCASSVASRASGSGEQYFGPGTRLTVT.

The chain recombines TRBV27 with TRBJ2-7; TRBD1 is a possible D gene (5 bases). The CDR3 is made up of 13 amino acids. In germline, CDR1 is MNHEY, CDR2 SMNVEV (reference sequence). The V and J ends lost 7 bases and 0 bases respectively, with 10 bases between them. This chain's CDR3 is CASMGLLSYEQYF. In nucleotides, the CDR3 is TGTGCCAGCATGGGGCTCCTCTCCTACGAGCAGTACTTC.

The V gene is TRBV7-9, the J gene TRBJ2-1; 10 nucleotides align to TRBD1. The CDR3 loop spans 15 amino acids. Germline V gives CDR1 SEHNR, CDR2 FQNEAQ (reference sequence). V trimming: 5 bases; J trimming: 4 bases; junction bases outside the gene matches: 5. In nucleotides, the CDR3 is TGTGCCAGCAGCCCGGGGGACAGGGGATACAATGAGCAGTTCTTC. Translation gives CASSPGDRGYNEQFF.

V usage is TRBV27 and J usage is TRBJ1-1; no clear D. The CDR3 covers 14 residues. The V gene lost 2 bases and the J gene lost 7 bases, with 14 bases spanning the gap. In germline, CDR1 is MNHEY, CDR2 SMNVEV (reference sequence). The CDR3 region has the DNA TGTGCCAGCAGTTTACGCGGGGAGTTGTATGAAGCTTTCTTT. It codes for CASSLRGELYEAFF.

Points on this clone: One junction end does not reproduce the germline sequence, and a read error may be involved. The chain uses TRBV19 and TRBJ2-7; 11 bases align to TRBD2. The V gene's germline CDR1 is LNHDA and CDR2 SQIVND (reference sequence). The CDR3 runs 14 residues. This chain's CDR3 is CASSIAGGPWEQYF. The CDR3 DNA follows: TGTGCCAGTAGCATAGCGGGAGGGCCGTGGGAGCAGTACTTC.

The chain employs TRBV7-2 and TRBJ2-2; 7 bases are shared with TRBD2. CDR1 and CDR2 (germline): SGHTA, FQGNSA. With V trimmed by 7 bases and J by 6 bases, 8 bases remained unmatched. The CDR3 runs to 14 residues. This CDR3 reads CASTWLAAPGELFF. The CDR3, as DNA: TGTGCCAGCACTTGGCTAGCGGCTCCCGGGGAGCTGTTTTTT.

This clone was counted a single time. The V gene is TRBV7-9, the J gene TRBJ2-5, with 7 positions matching TRBD1. Per germline, CDR1 SEHNR and CDR2 FQNEAQ (reference sequence). The CDR3 runs 16 residues. With V trimmed by 1 base and J by 0 bases, 5 bases remained unmatched. The DNA for the CDR3 is TGTGCCAGCAGCTTAGAGGGGACAGCCTACCAAGAGACCCAGTACTTC. Translation gives CASSLEGTAYQETQYF.

The chain has TRBV9 and TRBJ1-1; 8 bases match TRBD1. Trimming took 3 bases from V and 8 from J; bases not matched to a gene: 3. There are 12 residues in the CDR3. Per the germline V gene, CDR1 is SGDLS and CDR2 is YYNGEE. The CDR3 protein is CASSAGQVEAFF. The CDR3 DNA reads TGTGCCAGCAGCGCGGGACAGGTCGAAGCTTTCTTT.

The CDR3 DNA reads TGTGCCAGCAGCTTGTATCTAACAGGGCGTTTTGAAGCTTTCTTT. It yields the protein CASSLYLTGRFEAFF. The rearrangement links TRBV5-6 to TRBJ1-1; D perhaps matches TRBD1 (6 bases). The CDR3 is 15 amino acids. The germline V gene encodes CDR1 SGHDT and CDR2 YYEEEE. Trimming stripped 1 base from V and 7 bases from J, with 17 bases between.

This clone has just a few counts. The V call is TRBV7-6, the J call TRBJ2-7; TRBD1 matches at 7 bases. The trim removed 5 bases at V and 6 bases at J, leaving 4 bases unmatched. This CDR3 is built from 12 residues. Germline V lookup: CDR1 SGHVS, CDR2 FNYEAQ. The CDR3, as DNA: TGTGCCAGCAGCCGGACAGGATCCGAGCAGTACTTC. It codes for CASSRTGSEQYF.

This rearrangement joins TRBV11-2 to TRBJ1-2; D ambiguous. Germline CDR1 SGHAT, CDR2 FQNNGV. Trimming stripped 1 base from V and 6 bases from J, with 12 bases between. The CDR3 loop spans 14 amino acids. The CDR3 sequence: CASSLVTEVDGYTF. In DNA form, the CDR3 reads TGTGCCAGCAGCTTAGTTACCGAGGTGGATGGCTACACCTTC.

The rearrangement uses TRBV27 and TRBJ1-4; 9 bases are a match to TRBD1. V lost 5 bases to trimming and J lost 7 bases; unmatched junction nucleotides: 17. There are 18 residues in the CDR3. Germline CDR1 is MNHEY and CDR2 is SMNVEV (reference sequence). Here the CDR3 DNA reads TGTGCCAGCAGTGCTTTGACAGGGGGAGGAGGGGCGGCTGAAAAACTGTTTTTT. It encodes CASSALTGGGGAAEKLFF.

This chain joins TRBV15 and TRBJ2-1; TRBD2 agrees at 10 bases. Trimming cost V 1 base and J 7 bases; bases outside gene matches: 7. Germline V gene lookup returns CDR1 LNHNV and CDR2 YYDKDF (reference sequence). The CDR3 has 16 amino acids. CDR3 nucleotides: TGTGCCACCAGCAGAGTTCTAGCGGGAGCCCAGAATGAGCAGTTCTTC. Its translation is CATSRVLAGAQNEQFF. Full variable domain (remainder filled in from reference TRBV15 and TRBJ2-1): DAMVIQNPRYQVTQFGKPVTLSCSQTLNHNVMYWYQQKSSQAPKLLFHYYDKDFNNEADTPDNFQSRRPNTSFCFLDIRSPGLGDTAMYLCATSRVLAGAQNEQFFGPGTRLTVL.

The rearrangement uses TRBV7-9 and TRBJ1-1; D is ambiguous. The CDR3 has 15 amino acids. CDR1 is SEHNR, CDR2 FQNEAQ, per germline (reference sequence). V shed 3 bases and J shed 0 bases, with 11 bases lying between them. The DNA for the CDR3 is TGTGCCAGCAGCTTGGGAGTCGTAGTGAACACTGAAGCTTTCTTT. Translated, it gives CASSLGVVVNTEAFF.

The chain links TRBV10-3 to TRBJ2-1; D is perhaps TRBD1 or TRBD2 (5 bases each). This CDR3 comprises 15 residues. Trimming took 0 bases from V and 2 from J, leaving 8 bases between them. Germline V CDR1 and CDR2: ENHRY, SYGVKD. CDR3 DNA: TGTGCCATCAGTGAGTCAGGGGACCCCTACAATGAGCAGTTCTTC. Protein product: CAISESGDPYNEQFF.

This clone was counted once. The gene calls are TRBV4-1 and TRBJ2-7; 8 nucleotides agree with TRBD1. Germline V gene lookup returns CDR1 MGHRA and CDR2 YSYEKL. CDR3 length equals 13 residues. V lost 9 bases to trimming and J lost 4 bases; unmatched junction nucleotides: 8. CDR3 sequence reads: CARRGQAPYEQYF. In nucleotides, the CDR3 is TGCGCCAGAAGGGGACAGGCTCCTTACGAGCAGTACTTC.

This clone appeared once. This chain joins TRBV9 and TRBJ2-3, with no clear D. Per the germline V gene, CDR1 is SGDLS and CDR2 is YYNGEE. This CDR3 comprises 15 residues. Trimming removed 4 bases from V and 2 bases from J, with 14 bases in between. The DNA of the CDR3 is TGTGCCAGCAGCACCGACGTGGGCGTCACAGATACGCAGTATTTT. Translation gives CASSTDVGVTDTQYF.

The rearrangement links TRBV27 to TRBJ2-6; the match to TRBD1 covers 8 bases. The junction had 8 bases not matched to a gene; V was cut back by 10 bases and J by 3 bases. Per the germline V gene, CDR1 is MNHEY and CDR2 is SMNVEV (reference sequence). The CDR3 consists of 15 residues. The CDR3 loop reads CATRAGGLGANVLTF. CDR3 nucleotides: TGTGCCACGAGGGCAGGGGGCCTTGGGGCCAACGTCCTGACTTTC.

This rearrangement joins TRBV5-1 to TRBJ1-1; a possible D gene is TRBD1 (5 bases). CDR1 SGHRS and CDR2 YFSETQ come from the germline V gene. The ends were cut back, 2 bases at V and 0 bases at J, with 20 bases in the middle. CDR3 size: 18 residues. CDR3 residues: CASSFKGYVVGVNTEAFF. For the CDR3, the DNA is TGCGCCAGCAGCTTTAAGGGGTATGTAGTGGGTGTGAACACTGAAGCTTTCTTT.

The chain joins TRBV25-1 to TRBJ1-1, with D tentatively TRBD1 (5 bases). Germline V gene sequence: CDR1 MGHDK, CDR2 SYGVNS. V lost 5 bases and J lost 4, with 8 bases in between. The CDR3 has 12 residues. The CDR3 sequence is CASSYGGTEAFF. Here the CDR3 DNA reads TGTGCCAGCAGTTACGGGGGCACTGAAGCTTTCTTT.

The chain recombines TRBV10-3 with TRBJ1-3; 7 nucleotides align to TRBD1. This CDR3 has 17 residues. Looked up from germline, CDR1 is ENHRY and CDR2 is SYGVKD. J was trimmed by 5 bases and V by 7 bases; bases with no gene match: 17. This chain's CDR3 is CAIMARDSLLNRNTIYF. The CDR3 region has the DNA TGTGCCATCATGGCCCGGGACAGCCTACTAAACAGAAACACCATATATTTT.

The chain links TRBV6-6 to TRBJ1-5; no clear D gene. Between the trimmed V and J ends, which lost 8 bases and 9 bases, there was a span of 11 bases. The CDR3 totals 11 residues. Germline V gives CDR1 MNHNY, CDR2 SVGAGI (reference sequence). CDR3 DNA: TGTGCCAGCTCAAACGCCCGGCCCCAGCATTTT. Translated: CASSNARPQHF.

This clone was seen only once. This chain links TRBV2 with TRBJ2-3; TRBD2 agrees at 13 bases. V shed 5 bases and J 4 bases; nucleotides not matched to a gene: 3. The CDR3 runs to 15 residues. The germline CDR1 and CDR2 sequences are SNHLY and FYNNEI. The CDR3 reads CASSTSGRAADTQYF. The CDR3 nucleotides are TGTGCCAGCAGTACTAGCGGGAGGGCGGCAGATACGCAGTATTTT.

This clone was counted a single time. The V call is TRBV29-1, the J call TRBJ2-4, with TRBD2 matching 7 bases. Germline CDR1 and CDR2: SQVTM and ANQGSEA. J was trimmed by 0 bases and V by 5 bases; bases with no gene match: 10. CDR3 length equals 16 residues. In DNA, the CDR3 is TGCAGCGTTCAAGGGGAGGGGTCGACAGCCAAAAACATTCAGTACTTC. It translates to CSVQGEGSTAKNIQYF.